The 8 T cell receptor beta chains reported below all come from one sample, sequenced in a study of blood T cell repertoires in COVID-19. The repertoire was sequenced with immunoSEQ multiplex PCR; TCRdb's copy has only in-frame clones and lacks some. This sample has about 220,000 clones, with 82% found just once. The source material was PBMCs or T cells enriched from blood (not recorded which). The receptors were sampled from a woman aged 60-70 years who had recovered from COVID-19.

This chain uses TRBV27 with TRBJ1-4; 7 nucleotides match TRBD1. This CDR3 contains 15 residues. V dropped 4 bases and J dropped 7; count of bases not matched to a gene: 9. Germline V gene data show CDR1 as MNHEY and CDR2 as SMNVEV (reference sequence). In DNA, the CDR3 is TGTGCCAGCAGTTCACAGGGGTTAAGGATTGAAAAACTGTTTTTT. As protein: CASSSQGLRIEKLFF.

This chain links TRBV7-9 with TRBJ2-3, with D perhaps matching TRBD1 (6 bases). The length of the CDR3 is 14 residues. The V and J ends lost 5 bases and 3 bases respectively, with 12 bases between them. The germline gives CDR1 SEHNR, CDR2 FQNEAQ (reference sequence). The CDR3 nucleotides are TGTGCCAGCAGCGCTGATCAGGGGACAGATACGCAGTATTTT. It encodes CASSADQGTDTQYF.

This chain uses TRBV14 with TRBJ2-7; D may be TRBD1 (5 bases). V was pared by 4 bases and J by 3 bases, with 22 bases between. The germline V gene encodes CDR1 SGHDN and CDR2 FVKESK. The CDR3 is 17 residues long. The CDR3, as DNA: TGTGCCAGCAGCCCTCAGTTTGGGCAGGGCATTCTCTACGAGCAGTACTTC. It encodes CASSPQFGQGILYEQYF.

The chain links TRBV7-6 to TRBJ2-3, with 8 bases aligning to TRBD2. The CDR3 runs 17 residues. J was trimmed by 7 bases and V by 4 bases; bases with no gene match: 16. Germline V lookup: CDR1 SGHVS, CDR2 FNYEAQ. CDR3 region: CASSSTILTSGANTQYF. CDR3 sequence (DNA): TGTGCCAGCAGCTCAACCATACTTACTAGCGGAGCAAATACGCAGTATTTT.

The J gene is TRBJ1-3, the V gene TRBV7-2; D is possibly TRBD1 (5 bases). The CDR3 is 16 residues long. V was pared by 1 base and J by 0 bases, with 10 bases between. Per the germline V gene, CDR1 is SGHTA and CDR2 is FQGNSA. The CDR3 here is CASSLGTDNSGNTIYF. The CDR3 coding sequence is TGTGCCAGCAGCTTAGGGACGGACAACTCTGGAAACACCATATATTTT.

V is TRBV5-4 and J is TRBJ2-5; TRBD2 aligns across 9 bases. Per germline, CDR1 SGHNT and CDR2 YYREEE (reference sequence). The CDR3 has 18 amino acids. V lost 4 bases and J lost 0; bases outside the gene matches: 13. The CDR3 DNA sequence: TGTGCCAGCAGCCCAGGGGCTAGCGGGGCCCTTAACCAAGAGACCCAGTACTTC. It yields the protein CASSPGASGALNQETQYF. The variable domain in full, with the rest retrieved from reference TRBV5-4 and TRBJ2-5, is ETGVTQSPTHLIKTRGQQVTLRCSSQSGHNTVSWYQQALGQGPQFIFQYYREEENGRGNFPPRFSGLQFPNYSSELNVNALELDDSALYLCASSPGASGALNQETQYFGPGTRLLVL.

This chain connects TRBV2 to TRBJ1-1; TRBD1 matches 8 bases. The germline CDR1 and CDR2 sequences are SNHLY and FYNNEI. The CDR3 consists of 14 residues. J was trimmed by 9 bases and V by 2 bases; bases with no gene match: 8. In DNA form, the CDR3 reads TGTGCCAGCAGTGAACCGATCCAGGGGGCTAAAGCTTTCTTT. Amino acid sequence: CASSEPIQGAKAFF.

This rearrangement joins TRBV5-1 to TRBJ1-1, with a weak D call TRBD1 (5 bases). The CDR3 has 14 residues. Trimming pared 1 base from V and 0 bases from J, leaving 7 bases between. CDR1 is SGHRS, CDR2 YFSETQ, per germline. Written as DNA, the CDR3 is TGCGCCAGCAGCTTGTCAGGGATGAACACTGAAGCTTTCTTT. It encodes CASSLSGMNTEAFF.